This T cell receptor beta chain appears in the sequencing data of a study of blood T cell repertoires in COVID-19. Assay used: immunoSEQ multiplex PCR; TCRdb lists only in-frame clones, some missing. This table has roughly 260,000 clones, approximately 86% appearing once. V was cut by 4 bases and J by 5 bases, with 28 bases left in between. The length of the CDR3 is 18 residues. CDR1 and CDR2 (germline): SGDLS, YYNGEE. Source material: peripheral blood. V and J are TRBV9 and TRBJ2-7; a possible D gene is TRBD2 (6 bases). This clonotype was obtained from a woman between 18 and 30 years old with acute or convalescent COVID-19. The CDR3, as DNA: TGTGCCAGCAGCCCCGGTGTGTTCGGGGGAATTGCGGGCGACGAGCAGTACTTC. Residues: CASSPGVFGGIAGDEQYF.